This T cell receptor (beta chain) stems from a study of blood T cell repertoires in COVID-19. TCRdb's copy holds only in-frame clones and misses some; the assay was immunoSEQ multiplex PCR. Of approximately 130,000 clones in the sample, roughly 79% were seen once. The sequenced material came from peripheral blood. The clonotype was recovered from a man at least 80 years old with acute or convalescent COVID-19.

CDR3 nucleotide sequence: TGCGCCAGCAGCTTGCCCACCCGGGAGACCCAGTACTTC. Translation gives CASSLPTRETQYF. V and J are TRBV5-1 and TRBJ2-5; D remains ambiguous. CDR1 is SGHRS, CDR2 YFSETQ, per germline. V dropped 1 base and J dropped 5 bases, with 9 bases sitting between them. The length of the CDR3 is 13 residues.